This T cell receptor (beta chain) was obtained from a study of CXCR3-negative and CXCR3-positive naive CD8 T cells. General study results and limits: Memory CD8+ T cell repertoires were far less diverse than both naive subsets. In naive cells, CXCR3-negative and CXCR3-positive subsets had similar TRBV-TRBJ usage; memory cells differed.

UMI labels and 5' RACE were used to prepare the TRB cDNA libraries. TCRdb reprocessed the 5' RACE reads and stores each CDR3 protein as one record, lacking DNA. This sample contains 55,000 to 70,000 distinct CDR3 sequences. The germline V gene encodes CDR1 SQVTM and CDR2 ANQGSEA. CDR3 length equals 12 residues. As concerns this clonotype: Its antigen is unknown.

The J gene is TRBJ2-1, the V gene TRBV29-1. This receptor was taken from a human donor in good health. Some clones in this sample may be carry-over from other donors' samples. The sequencing sample was made of memory CD8+ T cells from blood. The CDR3 loop reads CSVEPRPNEQFF.